This entry lists 5 T cell receptor beta chains sequenced from one sample in a study of beta chain features in type 1 diabetes (dated by TCRdb to the late 2010s). General study outcomes and caveats: A moderate but significant shortening of TCRB CDR3 length was observed in type 1 diabetes patients in all four CD4+ subsets.

These TCRs are of unknown antigen specificity. Libraries were constructed by the immunoSEQ multiplex PCR assay. The entire amount of isolated RNA was reverse transcribed using the High Capacity cDNA Reverse Transcription Kit, so the sequenced TCRB transcripts were expressed ones. TCRdb provides this immuneACCESS table in a form limited to in-frame rearrangements. Some clones are lacking; in checked studies, under half of them reflect an unresolved V gene, and why the rest are absent is not known. The sample table shows about 710,000 clones, and 11% to 15% are seen once. The ten largest clones represent roughly 0.04% of the sample. The sample taken for sequencing was naive CD4+ T cells from blood. In light of the paper, this sample's cell subset or site label describes: true naive CD4+ T cells. These receptor sequences come from a man younger than 35 with type 1 diabetes.

This clone was observed a few times. V gene TRBV5-6 combines with J gene TRBJ2-7, with 8 bases aligning to TRBD1. V trimming: 7 bases; J trimming: 4 bases; junction bases outside the gene matches: 7. CDR3 length equals 13 residues. Germline loops: CDR1 SGHDT, CDR2 YYEEEE. The CDR3 spells CASQRDRGYEQYF. CDR3 bases: TGTGCCAGCCAGCGAGACAGGGGTTACGAGCAGTACTTC.

The table lists this clone with a few counts. This sequence joins TRBV27 and TRBJ2-7; D is tentatively TRBD1 or TRBD2 (6 bases each). Germline CDR1 MNHEY, CDR2 SMNVEV (reference sequence). V shed 3 bases and J shed 2 bases, with 17 bases lying between them. CDR3 size: 16 residues. The CDR3 DNA follows: TGTGCCAGCAGTTTCCGGGGGCCTAGCGAGCCCTACGAGCAGTACTTC. It encodes CASSFRGPSEPYEQYF.

This clone was recorded a few times. The J gene is TRBJ2-1, the V gene TRBV29-1; D ambiguous. Germline V gives CDR1 SQVTM, CDR2 ANQGSEA. The CDR3 covers 12 residues. CDR3 amino acids: CSGWGSYNEQFF. As DNA, the CDR3 is TGCAGTGGGTGGGGCTCCTACAATGAGCAGTTCTTC.

This clone came up a few times. The chain couples TRBV30 to TRBJ1-6; D may be TRBD1 (6 bases). V lost 3 bases and J 6 bases, leaving 15 bases between the germline ends. This CDR3 has 15 amino acids. Looked up from germline, CDR1 is GTSNPN and CDR2 is SVGIG (reference sequence). CDR3 bases: TGTGCCTGGAGACGAGGGGGGCAAGGTAATTCACCCCTCCACTTT. Protein sequence: CAWRRGGQGNSPLHF. Full variable domain (missing parts from reference TRBV30 and TRBJ1-6): SQTIHQWPATLVQPVGSPLSLECTVEGTSNPNLYWYRQAAGRGLQLLFYSVGIGQISSEVPQNLSASRPQDRQFILSSKKLLLSDSGFYLCAWRRGGQGNSPLHFGNGTRLTVT.

This clone showed up just a few times. This chain links TRBV7-2 with TRBJ1-5; tentatively, D is TRBD1 (5 bases). The CDR3 contains 14 residues. Deletions cut 6 bases from V and 0 bases from J, with 9 bases between. CDR1 and CDR2 (germline): SGHTA, FQGNSA. The CDR3, as DNA: TGTGCCAGCAGACGGGGGGATAGCAATCAGCCCCAGCATTTT. It encodes CASRRGDSNQPQHF.